This T cell receptor (beta chain) is from a study of glioma-infiltrating T cells after dendritic cell vaccination. Generated by immunoSEQ multiplex PCR, the TCRdb table keeps only in-frame clones and is missing some. The profile shows more than 85,000 clones, around 89% of them singletons. The length of the CDR3 is 12 residues. Germline lookup yields CDR1 SGHNT and CDR2 YYREEE (reference sequence). V lost 2 bases, J lost 5 bases, and 7 bases lay in between. Time point noted: after dendritic cell vaccination, including at tumor progression/relapse. This clone was observed a single time. J is TRBJ2-5 and V is TRBV5-4; D uncertain. The source of this sequence is a human donor with glioblastoma. The sample here was blood, taken after dendritic cell vaccination. CDR3 in amino acids: CASSFQFETQYF. Here the CDR3 DNA reads TGTGCCAGCAGCTTTCAGTTTGAGACCCAGTACTTC.